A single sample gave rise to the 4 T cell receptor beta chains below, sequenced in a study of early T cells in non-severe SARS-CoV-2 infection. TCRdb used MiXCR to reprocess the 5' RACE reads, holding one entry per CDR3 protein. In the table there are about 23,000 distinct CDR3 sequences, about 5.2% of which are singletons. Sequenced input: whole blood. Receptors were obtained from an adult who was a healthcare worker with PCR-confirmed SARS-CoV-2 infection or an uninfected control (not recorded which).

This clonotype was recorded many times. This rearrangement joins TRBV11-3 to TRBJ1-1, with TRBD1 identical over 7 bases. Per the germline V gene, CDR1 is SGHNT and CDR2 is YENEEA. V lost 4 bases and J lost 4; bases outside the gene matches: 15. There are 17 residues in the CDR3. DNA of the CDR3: TGTGCCAGCAGCTCCTACTTGACGGACAGGCCAAGCACTGAAGCTTTCTTT. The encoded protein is CASSSYLTDRPSTEAFF.

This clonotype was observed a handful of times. As DNA, the CDR3 is TGTGCCAGCAGTACGGGACAGTTTCAGCCCCAGCATTTT. Encoded protein: CASSTGQFQPQHF. The chain carries TRBV27 and TRBJ1-5, with 7 bases matching TRBD1. The CDR3 covers 13 residues. V lost 5 bases, J lost 6 bases, and 4 bases stayed unmatched. Germline V CDR1 and CDR2: MNHEY, SMNVEV (reference sequence).

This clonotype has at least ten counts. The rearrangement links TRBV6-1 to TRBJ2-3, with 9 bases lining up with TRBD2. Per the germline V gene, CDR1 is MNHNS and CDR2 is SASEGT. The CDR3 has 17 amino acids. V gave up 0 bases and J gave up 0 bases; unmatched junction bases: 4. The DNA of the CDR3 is TGTGCCAGCAGTGAAGCAGCGGGGGGATCTAGCACAGATACGCAGTATTTT. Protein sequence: CASSEAAGGSSTDTQYF.

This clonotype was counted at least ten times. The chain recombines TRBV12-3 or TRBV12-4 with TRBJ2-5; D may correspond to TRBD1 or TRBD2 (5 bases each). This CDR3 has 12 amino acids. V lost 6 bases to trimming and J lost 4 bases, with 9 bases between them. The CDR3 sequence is CASSLGTETQYF. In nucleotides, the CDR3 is TGTGCCAGCAGCTTGGGGACAGAGACCCAGTACTTC.